The 18 T cell receptor beta chains in this list originate from one sample, sequenced in a study of PD-1 blockade in classical Hodgkin lymphoma. The assay was immunoSEQ multiplex PCR, and TCRdb's table has in-frame clones only and misses some. Of roughly 150,000 clones listed, just under 80% are singletons. No patient escaped relapse after autologous stem cell transplantation, and brentuximab vedotin exposure varied. Sequenced here: peripheral blood mononuclear cells (PBMCs), sampled before the second cycle of nivolumab. The source is a human donor with classical Hodgkin lymphoma.

The rearrangement joins TRBV19 to TRBJ2-2; the match to TRBD1 covers 8 bases. There are 15 residues in the CDR3. Unmatched junction bases numbered 9, after V lost 6 bases and J lost 6 bases. The germline V gene encodes CDR1 LNHDA and CDR2 SQIVND (reference sequence). In DNA form, the CDR3 reads TGTGCCAGTAGCGAGACAGGGGCTGGGGCCGGGGAGCTGTTTTTT. Protein product: CASSETGAGAGELFF.

V gene TRBV18 combines with J gene TRBJ1-5; D gene uncertain. CDR1 KGHSH and CDR2 LQKENI come from the germline V gene. Trimming cost V 1 base and J 3 bases, with 13 bases left between them. The length of the CDR3 is 16 residues. This CDR3 reads CASSPLSSSNNQPQHF. The CDR3 region has the DNA TGTGCCAGCTCACCACTATCCAGCAGTAACAATCAGCCCCAGCATTTT.

About this clone: This may be a read error: a much more frequent sequence differs by one nucleotide. This same CDR3 is encoded by further DNA sequences in the sample. The chain joins TRBV7-9 to TRBJ1-4; D ambiguous. The V gene's germline CDR1 is SEHNR and CDR2 FQNEAQ (reference sequence). The V end lost 5 bases, the J end lost 2 bases, and 3 bases lay between the germline ends. This CDR3 has 12 residues. This chain's CDR3 is CASSPTNEKLFF. The CDR3 nucleotides read TGTGCCAGCAGCCCGACTAATGAAAAACTGTTTTTT. Using reference TRBV7-9 and TRBJ1-4 for the parts outside the CDR3, the full variable domain is DTGVSQNPRHKITKRGQNVTFRCDPISEHNRLYWYRQTLGQGPEFLTYFQNEAQLEKSRLLSDRFSAERPKGSFSTLEIQRTEQGDSAMYLCASSPTNEKLFFGSGTQLSVL.

The chain joins TRBV15 to TRBJ1-2; D is unclear. The CDR3 loop spans 12 amino acids. Germline CDR1 LNHNV, CDR2 YYDKDF (reference sequence). V was pared by 5 bases and J by 10 bases, with 14 bases between. In nucleotides, the CDR3 is TGTGCCACCAGCCTCATTTACGCGTTCTACACCTTC. Its translation: CATSLIYAFYTF.

This rearrangement joins TRBV25-1 to TRBJ2-7, with TRBD1 matching 7 bases. The CDR3 extends over 13 amino acids. Unmatched junction bases numbered 4, after V lost 2 bases and J lost 6 bases. Germline CDR1 MGHDK, CDR2 SYGVNS. The CDR3 DNA is TGTGCCAGCAGTGAAGGACAGGTGGGCGAGCAGTACTTC. It specifies CASSEGQVGEQYF.

This chain uses TRBV5-6 with TRBJ2-1; 9 bases agree with TRBD2. The V gene end was trimmed by 4 bases and the J gene end by 6 bases; junction bases not matched to a gene: 11. The CDR3 consists of 16 residues. In germline, CDR1 is SGHDT, CDR2 YYEEEE. The CDR3 DNA follows: TGTGCCAGCAGCCCTATTACTAGCGGGTCACTCAATGAGCAGTTCTTC. Its translation is CASSPITSGSLNEQFF.

The chain employs TRBV7-8 and TRBJ2-7; 8 bases map to TRBD2. Germline lookup yields CDR1 SGHVS and CDR2 FQNEAQ. This CDR3 comprises 15 residues. J was trimmed by 0 bases and V by 1 base; bases with no gene match: 2. The CDR3: CASSLGTSGSYEQYF. In DNA form, the CDR3 reads TGTGCCAGCAGCTTAGGAACTAGCGGCTCCTACGAGCAGTACTTC.

The CDR3, as DNA: TGCGCCAGCAGCTTCCCACAAGAGACCCAGTACTTC. It codes for CASSFPQETQYF. The chain carries TRBV5-1 and TRBJ2-5, with D unresolved. CDR1 is SGHRS and CDR2 is YFSETQ in the germline V gene. V shed 2 bases and J shed 2 bases, with 4 bases lying between them. This CDR3 is 12 amino acids long.

The chain has TRBV25-1 and TRBJ2-5; TRBD2 matches 12 bases. V dropped 1 base and J dropped 4; count of bases not matched to a gene: 1. The CDR3 is 15 amino acids. The germline V gene encodes CDR1 MGHDK and CDR2 SYGVNS. The CDR3 region is CASSESGLAGETQYF. CDR3 DNA: TGTGCCAGCAGTGAATCGGGACTAGCGGGAGAGACCCAGTACTTC.

This clone appeared a few times. The gene calls are TRBV19 and TRBJ2-7, with TRBD1 matching 7 bases. This CDR3 has 15 amino acids. V dropped 5 bases and J dropped 4; count of bases not matched to a gene: 11. CDR1 is LNHDA, CDR2 SQIVND, per germline (reference sequence). The CDR3 DNA reads as TGTGCCAGTAGTGACAGGGAAGGGAGAGGTTACGAGCAGTACTTC. Translated, it gives CASSDREGRGYEQYF. The entire variable domain, with the rest obtained from reference TRBV19 and TRBJ2-7, is as follows: DGGITQSPKYLFRKEGQNVTLSCEQNLNHDAMYWYRQDPGQGLRLIYYSQIVNDFQKGDIAEGYSVSREKKESFPLTVTSAQKNPTAFYLCASSDREGRGYEQYFGPGTRLTVT.

V gene TRBV6-5 combines with J gene TRBJ2-3; 10 bases line up with TRBD2. This CDR3 has 13 residues. V gave up 6 bases and J gave up 4 bases; unmatched junction bases: 1. Germline V gene lookup returns CDR1 MNHEY and CDR2 SVGAGI. This CDR3 reads CASRLAGADTQYF. In DNA, the CDR3 is TGTGCCAGCAGGCTAGCGGGAGCAGATACGCAGTATTTT.

J is TRBJ1-5 and V is TRBV12-5; D ambiguous. This CDR3 is 14 amino acids long. Per the germline V gene, CDR1 is LGHNT and CDR2 is FRNRAP. Between the trimmed V and J ends, which lost 7 bases and 3 bases, there was a span of 13 bases. In DNA, the CDR3 is TGTGCTAGTGTTAAGGACGGAAACAATCAGCCCCAGCATTTT. This encodes CASVKDGNNQPQHF.

This clone has more than one count but fewer than ten. V is TRBV19 and J is TRBJ1-5; no definite D call. The CDR3 is made up of 13 amino acids. V lost 6 bases and J 5 bases, leaving 11 bases between the germline ends. Germline V gene data show CDR1 as LNHDA and CDR2 as SQIVND (reference sequence). The CDR3 protein is CASSRQKDQPQHF. CDR3 nucleotides: TGTGCCAGTAGCAGACAAAAGGATCAGCCCCAGCATTTT. Full variable domain (missing parts from reference TRBV19 and TRBJ1-5): DGGITQSPKYLFRKEGQNVTLSCEQNLNHDAMYWYRQDPGQGLRLIYYSQIVNDFQKGDIAEGYSVSREKKESFPLTVTSAQKNPTAFYLCASSRQKDQPQHFGDGTRLSIL.

This chain uses TRBV29-1 with TRBJ1-3, with D uncertain. Germline CDR1 SQVTM, CDR2 ANQGSEA. The CDR3 totals 13 residues. Trimming cost V 1 base and J 0 bases, with 4 bases left between them. The CDR3 here is CSVEGLSGNTIYF. DNA of the CDR3: TGCAGCGTTGAAGGGCTCTCTGGAAACACCATATATTTT.

The J gene is TRBJ2-1, the V gene TRBV6-5; TRBD2 matches at 7 bases. V gave up 5 bases and J gave up 7 bases; unmatched junction bases: 8. Germline V gene sequence: CDR1 MNHEY, CDR2 SVGAGI. This CDR3 has 14 amino acids. The CDR3: CASSAGRGGNEQFF. DNA of the CDR3: TGTGCCAGCAGTGCGGGACGCGGGGGTAATGAGCAGTTCTTC.

The rearrangement joins TRBV4-1 to TRBJ2-3; D gene uncertain. CDR1 and CDR2 (germline): MGHRA, YSYEKL. CDR3 size: 15 residues. V was clipped by 0 bases and J by 2 bases, with 9 bases between them. The CDR3 here is CASSQDLGDTDTQYF. The CDR3 coding sequence is TGCGCCAGCAGCCAAGATCTTGGAGACACAGATACGCAGTATTTT.

The chain combines TRBV6-8 with TRBJ2-7; D ambiguous. The V gene lost 5 bases and the J gene lost 10 bases, with 3 bases spanning the gap. Germline values: CDR1 MNHGY, CDR2 SAAAGT. The CDR3 contains 8 residues. The CDR3 is CASSAQYF. The CDR3 DNA is TGTGCCAGCAGTGCCCAGTACTTC.

The genes are TRBV27 and TRBJ2-1; D may match TRBD1 or TRBD2 (5 bases each). This CDR3 comprises 14 residues. The ends were cut back, 3 bases at V and 4 bases at J, with 10 bases in the middle. The germline V gene encodes CDR1 MNHEY and CDR2 SMNVEV (reference sequence). The CDR3 reads CASSFRDGYNEQFF. The CDR3 DNA reads as TGTGCCAGCAGTTTCCGGGACGGATACAATGAGCAGTTCTTC.